The text below deals with one T cell receptor beta chain. Only a few counts were recorded for this clonotype. The antigen it binds to is not known. No base qualities exist here, and no much larger clone lies one base off it. Trimmed from V: 3 bases; trimmed from J: 9 bases; junction bases lacking a gene match: 13. Reading from cysteine to phenylalanine, the CDR3 counts 16 amino acids. The retained sequence is limited to the CDR3, 48 bases, with the frame set at the first base. The germline V gene (reference sequence) supplies CDR1 LNHNV and CDR2 YYDKDF. This entry belongs to a study of regulatory T cells in long-lasting Graves disease (dated by TCRdb to the early 2020s). With respect to the entire study: To count as having persistent Graves' disease, a patient had to have received antithyroid drug treatment for over 5 years with TSH receptor autoantibodies remaining persistently positive. A total of about 33 samples underwent TCR sequencing, from some 13 patients with persistent Graves' disease and 20 or so patients with newly diagnosed Graves' disease. The study took place in China and was registered as a clinical trial. On average, persistent Graves' disease patients in the clinical cohort had been on antithyroid drugs for around 9.5 years. This study used TCR sequencing and RNA sequencing of peripheral blood to compare persistent Graves' disease patients against newly diagnosed Graves' disease patients. General conclusions and limits of the study: The authors acknowledged the small sample size as a limitation that may reduce accuracy. Sequencing and analysis were restricted to the TCR beta chain. Only peripheral blood was studied, because thyroid tissue, the primary lesion, was inaccessible. Patients with persistent disease shared more public clonotypes (around 2,700) than newly diagnosed patients did (approximately 990). Persistent Graves' disease patients showed lower TCR Shannon entropy and fewer highly expanded clones than newly diagnosed patients, suggesting clonal expansion. TRBV28, TRBJ1-2 and TRBJ2-5 were preferentially used in persistent disease, while TRBV20-1 and TRBJ2-1 were favored in newly diagnosed disease.

The sample's time point label, decoded: persistent/refractory GD, antithyroid drugs over 5 years with positive TRAb. RNA was extracted from PBMCs in TRIzol for both TCR sequencing and RNA sequencing. Graves' disease was diagnosed according to American Thyroid Association guidelines. Patients for the study were recruited at an endocrinology department in Xi'an, China. From each patient, around 9.3 milliliters of peripheral blood was collected into an EDTA anticoagulant tube. Ficoll Paque Plus density gradient separation was used to isolate PBMCs, and no further T cell sorting was done. An Agilent 2100 Bioanalyzer and agarose gel were used to assess RNA quality, and a NanoDrop 2000 was used to measure RNA concentration. Library method: multiplex PCR. Sequenced on an Illumina HiSeq 4000. To build TCR beta libraries, CDR3 regions were amplified by Arm-PCR using iRepertoire HTBI primers. Before sequencing, the PCR products underwent gel purification. As for the original processing: Gene usage analysis of CDR3 amino acid clonotypes relied on the 60 to 65 TRBV and 14 TRBJ segments identified across samples. COPE and FqMerger were used to merge filtered high-quality paired reads into contigs. BLAST was used to align contigs to IMGT TRBV, TRBD and TRBJ reference genes, with CDR3 defined following IMGT. Highly expanded clones were defined as clonotypes with a frequency above 0.1%. Repertoire diversity was measured by Shannon entropy, and V-J evenness by the Gini coefficient. Public clonotypes were defined as clonotypes shared by more than one individual. TCRdb trimmed public reads at Q25 via fastp, called clones via MiXCR and kept in-frame beta chains. Rows are unified per CDR3 protein, each entry keeping the most common DNA and genes. The V and J calls reflect TCRdb's pipeline rather than the authors' work. The sample includes 700,000 or so distinct CDR3 sequences, with 30% observed a single time. About 40% of the sample is held by the ten biggest clonotypes.

This clonotype was obtained from a female donor with Graves disease. The rearranged segments are TRBV15 and TRBJ2-1; 8 junctional bases match TRBD2. The sample consisted of peripheral blood mononuclear cells (PBMCs), taken when the disease was refractory, from a patient treated with antithyroid drugs. The CDR3 region: CATSRSGTSISAEQFF. The base sequence is TGTGCCACCAGCAGGTCCGGGACTAGTATAAGTGCTGAGCAGTTCTTC.